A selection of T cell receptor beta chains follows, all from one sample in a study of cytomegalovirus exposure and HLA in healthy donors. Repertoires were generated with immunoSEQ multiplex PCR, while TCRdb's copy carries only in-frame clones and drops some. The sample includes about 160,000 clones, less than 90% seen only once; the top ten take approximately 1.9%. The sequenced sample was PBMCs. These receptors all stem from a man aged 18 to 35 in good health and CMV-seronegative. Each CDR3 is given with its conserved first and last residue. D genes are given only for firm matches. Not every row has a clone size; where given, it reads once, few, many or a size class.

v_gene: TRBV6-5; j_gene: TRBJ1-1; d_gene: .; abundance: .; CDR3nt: TGTGCCAGCAGTTACTCGCCTACAGGGTGGGTCACTGAAGCTTTCTTT; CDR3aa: CASSYSPTGWVTEAFF
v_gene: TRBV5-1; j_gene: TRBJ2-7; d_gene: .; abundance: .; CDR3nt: TGCGCCAGCAGCCCCCGATCTACCTACGAGCAGTACTTC; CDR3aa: CASSPRSTYEQYF
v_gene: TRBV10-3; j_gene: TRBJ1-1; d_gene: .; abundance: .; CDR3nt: TGTGCCATCAGTGAGACCCAGGGGAACACTGAAGCTTTCTTT; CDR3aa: CAISETQGNTEAFF
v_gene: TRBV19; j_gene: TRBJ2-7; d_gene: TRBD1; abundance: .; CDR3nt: TGTGCCAGTAGTAACCAGGGGGATGCCTACGAGCAGTACTTC; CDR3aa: CASSNQGDAYEQYF
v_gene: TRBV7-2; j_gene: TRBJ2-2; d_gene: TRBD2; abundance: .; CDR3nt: TGTGCCAGCAGCTTCCTTAGCGGGAGTATGGCCGGGGAGCTGTTTTTT; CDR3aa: CASSFLSGSMAGELFF
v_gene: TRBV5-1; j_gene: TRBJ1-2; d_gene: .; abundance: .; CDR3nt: TGCGCCAGCAGCCCCCGGGGCAGGGGAAGTTATGGCTACACCTTC; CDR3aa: CASSPRGRGSYGYTF
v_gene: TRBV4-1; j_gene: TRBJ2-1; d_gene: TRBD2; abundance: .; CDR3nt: TGCGCCAGCAGCCAAGGCCGGGTAAGCGGGGACAATGAGCAGTTCTTC; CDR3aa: CASSQGRVSGDNEQFF
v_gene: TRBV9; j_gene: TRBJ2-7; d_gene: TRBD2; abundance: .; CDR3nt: TGTGCCAGCAGCGCCCGGACTAGCGGGGGGGCCCCCGAGCAGTACTTC; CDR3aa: CASSARTSGGAPEQYF
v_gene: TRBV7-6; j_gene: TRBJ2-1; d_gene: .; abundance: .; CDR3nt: TGTGCCAGCAGCTGGGGAGAATCAGGAAACTACAATGAGCAGTTCTTC; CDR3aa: CASSWGESGNYNEQFF
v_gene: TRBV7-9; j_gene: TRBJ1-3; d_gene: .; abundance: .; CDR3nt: TGTTCCAGCAGCCCTTTCTCTGGAAACACCATATATTTT; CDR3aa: CSSSPFSGNTIYF
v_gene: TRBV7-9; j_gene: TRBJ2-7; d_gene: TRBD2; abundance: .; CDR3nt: TGTTCCAGCAGCCCCGGGGGGGCTAGCGGGGCACTGGCCTACGAGCAGTACTTC; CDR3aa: CSSSPGGASGALAYEQYF
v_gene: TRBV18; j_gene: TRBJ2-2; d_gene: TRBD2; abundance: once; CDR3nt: TGTGCCAGCTCACCACGTTTAGGGACTAGCGACGTCGGGGAGCTGTTTTTT; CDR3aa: CASSPRLGTSDVGELFF
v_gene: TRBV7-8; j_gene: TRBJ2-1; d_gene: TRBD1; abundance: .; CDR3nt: TGTGCCAGCAGCTCGGGACAGGGGCTTTACAATGAGCAGTTCTTC; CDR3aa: CASSSGQGLYNEQFF
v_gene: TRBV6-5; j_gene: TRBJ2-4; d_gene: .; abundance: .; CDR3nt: TGTGCCAGCAGTTTAGGGCAGGGTAACATTCAGTACTTC; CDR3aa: CASSLGQGNIQYF
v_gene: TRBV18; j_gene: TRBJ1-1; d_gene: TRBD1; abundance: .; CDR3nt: TGTGCCAGCTCACCACCGACAGGGGCGAACACTGAAGCTTTCTTT; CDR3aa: CASSPPTGANTEAFF
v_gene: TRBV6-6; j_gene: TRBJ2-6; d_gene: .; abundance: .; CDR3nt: TGTGCCAGCAGTTCGACCGACAGGCCCAACGTCCTGACTTTC; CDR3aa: CASSSTDRPNVLTF
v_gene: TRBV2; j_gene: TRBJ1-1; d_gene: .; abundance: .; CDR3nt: TGTGCTGCCAAGGCGGCAGTCATGAACACTGAAGCTTTCTTT; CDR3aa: CAAKAAVMNTEAFF
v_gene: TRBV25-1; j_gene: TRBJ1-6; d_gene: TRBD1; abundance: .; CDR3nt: TGTGCCAGCAGTGAATCCCGGACAGGGGCTGATTCACCCCTCCACTTT; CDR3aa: CASSESRTGADSPLHF
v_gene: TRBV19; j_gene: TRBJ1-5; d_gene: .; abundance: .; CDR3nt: TGTGCCAGTAGTATTTTTGGACCGGCGGGAGATCAGCCCCAGCATTTT; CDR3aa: CASSIFGPAGDQPQHF
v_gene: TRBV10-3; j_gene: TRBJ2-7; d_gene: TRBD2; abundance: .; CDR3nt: TGTGCCATCAGTGGGGGACTAGCGGGCCTAACCTACGAGCAGTACTTC; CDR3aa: CAISGGLAGLTYEQYF
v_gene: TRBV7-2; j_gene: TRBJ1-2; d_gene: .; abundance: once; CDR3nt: TGTGCCAGCGACCCCATGCTCGGGGAGGGCTACACCTTC; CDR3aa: CASDPMLGEGYTF
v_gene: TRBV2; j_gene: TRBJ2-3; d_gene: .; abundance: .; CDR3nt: TGTGCCAGCAGGAAGGGGGGGTTTGGGACAGATACGCAGTATTTT; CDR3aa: CASRKGGFGTDTQYF
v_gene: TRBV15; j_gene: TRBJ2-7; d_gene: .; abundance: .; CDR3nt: TGTGCCACCAGCAGAGGAGGAGACGCATACGAGCAGTACTTC; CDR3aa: CATSRGGDAYEQYF
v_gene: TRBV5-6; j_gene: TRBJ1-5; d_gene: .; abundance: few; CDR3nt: TGTGCCAGCAGCTCAGGGGTCTATAGCAATCAGCCCCAGCATTTT; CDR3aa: CASSSGVYSNQPQHF
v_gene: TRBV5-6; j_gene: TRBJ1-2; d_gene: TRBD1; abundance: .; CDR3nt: TGTGCCAGCAGCTACGGACAGGGGGGCTACTATGGCTACACCTTC; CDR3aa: CASSYGQGGYYGYTF
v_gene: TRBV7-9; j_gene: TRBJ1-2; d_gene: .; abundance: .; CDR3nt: TGTGCCAGCAGCGCAAGTATGAACTATGGCCACACCTTC; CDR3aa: CASSASMNYGHTF
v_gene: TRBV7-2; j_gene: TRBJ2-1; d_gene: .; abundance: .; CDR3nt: TGTGCCAGCAGCTTGGGGCACAATGAGCAGTTCTTC; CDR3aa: CASSLGHNEQFF
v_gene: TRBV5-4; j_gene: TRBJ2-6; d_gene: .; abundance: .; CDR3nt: TGTGCCAGCAGCCCGTCCTTTTCTGGGGCCAACGTCCTGACTTTC; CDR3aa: CASSPSFSGANVLTF
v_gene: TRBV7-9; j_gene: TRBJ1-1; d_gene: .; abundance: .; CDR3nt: TGTGCCAGCAGCAGCTTAGTCTGGAACACTGAAGCTTTCTTT; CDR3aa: CASSSLVWNTEAFF
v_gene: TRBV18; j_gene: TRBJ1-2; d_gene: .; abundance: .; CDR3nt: TGTGCCAGCTCACCAAGACAGGACCCTAACTATGGCTACACCTTC; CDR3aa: CASSPRQDPNYGYTF
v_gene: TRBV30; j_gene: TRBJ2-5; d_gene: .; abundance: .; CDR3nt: TGTGCCTGTCTCTTCAGCGCCGTGGAGACCCAGTACTTC; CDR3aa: CACLFSAVETQYF
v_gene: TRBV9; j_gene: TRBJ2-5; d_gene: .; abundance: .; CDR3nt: TGTGCCAGCAGCCCTCCGGGACAAGAGACCCAGTACTTC; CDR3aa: CASSPPGQETQYF
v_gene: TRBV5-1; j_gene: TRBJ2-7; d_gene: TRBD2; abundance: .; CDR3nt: TGCGCCAGCAGCTCCGGGACTAGCGAGGCATTGTCCTACGAGCAGTACTTC; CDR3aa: CASSSGTSEALSYEQYF
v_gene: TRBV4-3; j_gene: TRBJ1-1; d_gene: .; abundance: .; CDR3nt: TGCGCCAGCAGCCCAGGCTTGAACACTGAAGCTTTCTTT; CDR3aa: CASSPGLNTEAFF
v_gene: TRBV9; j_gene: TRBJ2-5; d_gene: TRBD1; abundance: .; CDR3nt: TGTGCCAGCAGCGTTCAAGGACAGGCACAAGAGACCCAGTACTTC; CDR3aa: CASSVQGQAQETQYF
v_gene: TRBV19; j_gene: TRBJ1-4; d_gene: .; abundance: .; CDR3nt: TGTGCCAGTACCCCGAGGAGGGTAGGTGAAAAACTGTTTTTT; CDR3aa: CASTPRRVGEKLFF
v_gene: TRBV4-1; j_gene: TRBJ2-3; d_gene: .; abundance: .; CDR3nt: TGCGCCAGCAGCCACCTCCGACTAGACGCAGATACGCAGTATTTT; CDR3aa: CASSHLRLDADTQYF
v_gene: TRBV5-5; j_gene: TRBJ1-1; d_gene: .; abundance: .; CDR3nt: TGTGCCAGCAGCCGAGACCCCGGGATCGGGGATGGCACTGAAGCTTTCTTT; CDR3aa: CASSRDPGIGDGTEAFF
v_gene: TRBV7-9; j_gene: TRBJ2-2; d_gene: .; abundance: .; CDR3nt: TGTGCCAGCAGGAGGGCAGGGGCCACCGGGGAGCTGTTTTTT; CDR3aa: CASRRAGATGELFF
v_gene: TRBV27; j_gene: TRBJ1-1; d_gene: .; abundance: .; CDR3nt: TGTGCCAGCAGTTTCAGGATGAACACTGAAGCTTTCTTT; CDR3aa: CASSFRMNTEAFF
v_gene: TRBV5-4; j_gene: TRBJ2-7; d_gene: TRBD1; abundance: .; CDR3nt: TGTGCCAGCAGCTCAAGACAGGGGGGCGAGCAGTACTTC; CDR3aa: CASSSRQGGEQYF